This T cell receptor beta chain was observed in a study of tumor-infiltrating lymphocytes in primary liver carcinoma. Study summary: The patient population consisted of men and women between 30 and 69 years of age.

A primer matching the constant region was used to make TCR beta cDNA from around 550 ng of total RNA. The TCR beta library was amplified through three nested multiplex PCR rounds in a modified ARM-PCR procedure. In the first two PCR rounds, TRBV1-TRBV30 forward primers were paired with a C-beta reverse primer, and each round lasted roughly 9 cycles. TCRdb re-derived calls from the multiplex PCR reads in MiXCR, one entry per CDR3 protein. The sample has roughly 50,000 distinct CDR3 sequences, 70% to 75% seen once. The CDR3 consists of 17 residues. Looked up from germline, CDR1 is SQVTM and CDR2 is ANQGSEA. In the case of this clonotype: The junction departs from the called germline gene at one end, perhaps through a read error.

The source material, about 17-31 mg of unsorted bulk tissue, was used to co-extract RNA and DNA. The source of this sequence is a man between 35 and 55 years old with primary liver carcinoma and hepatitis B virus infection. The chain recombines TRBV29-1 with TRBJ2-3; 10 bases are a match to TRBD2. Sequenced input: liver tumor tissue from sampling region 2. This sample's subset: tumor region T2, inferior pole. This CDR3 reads CSFDLPSGSLGTDMQYF. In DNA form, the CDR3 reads TGCAGCTTTGATTTGCCTAGCGGGAGTTTAGGGACAGATATGCAGTATTTT.